This T cell receptor (beta chain) was sequenced during a study of post-analysis software for immune sequencing data. Study-wide points: Elevated frequency relative to controls characterized 4 or 5 TRBV segments in patients, TRBV5-6, TRBV5-1 and TRBV20-1 among them.

Unique-molecular-identifier-tagged TCR beta cDNA libraries were used. MiXCR was run by TCRdb on the PCR reads, yielding one entry per CDR3 protein. Of 700,000 to 800,000 distinct CDR3 sequences listed, 25% to 30% are singletons. The V and J ends lost 5 bases and 8 bases respectively, with 11 bases between them. The CDR3 is made up of 12 amino acids. To note about this clonotype: Its antigen is currently unknown.

The V and J genes are TRBV12-3 or TRBV12-4 and TRBJ2-3; D ambiguous. The clonotype was recovered from a girl aged 10 to 17 with multiple sclerosis. Specimen: blood. For the CDR3, the DNA is TGTGCCAGCAGTCTAGGCGGTGGTACGCAGTATTTT. Its protein is CASSLGGGTQYF.